The TCR beta chain under discussion was sequenced for a study of CD8+CD57+ T cells in acquired aplastic anemia. Germline loops: CDR1 SGHDN, CDR2 FVKESK. The CDR3 loop spans 14 amino acids. About this clonotype: Mismatch with germline at one junction end may stem from a read error.

For CDR3 and TCR beta VDJ profiling, genomic DNA was the template used. In TCRdb, the reads were re-called with MiXCR into one record per CDR3 protein. The table lists 250,000 to 350,000 distinct CDR3 sequences, approximately 56% of them singletons. The sample comprised sorted CD4+, CD8+, or CD8+CD57+ T cells (not recorded which) from PBMCs. This receptor was identified in a human donor with severe aplastic anemia or a healthy control (not recorded which). This chain links TRBV14 with TRBJ2-1; D unclear. CDR3 residues: CASSQEVQVNEHFF. CDR3 DNA sequence: TGTGCCAGCAGCCAAGAGGTTCAAGTGAATGAGCATTTCTTC.